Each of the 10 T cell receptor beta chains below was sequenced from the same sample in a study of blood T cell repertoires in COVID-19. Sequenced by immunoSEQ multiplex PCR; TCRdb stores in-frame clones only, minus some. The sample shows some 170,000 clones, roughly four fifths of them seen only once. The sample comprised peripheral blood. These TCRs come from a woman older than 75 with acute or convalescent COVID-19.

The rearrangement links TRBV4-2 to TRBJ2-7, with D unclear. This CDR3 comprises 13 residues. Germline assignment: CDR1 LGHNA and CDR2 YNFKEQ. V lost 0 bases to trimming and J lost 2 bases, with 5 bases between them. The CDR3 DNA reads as TGTGCCAGCAGCCAAGAACGGGCCTACGAGCAGTACTTC. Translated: CASSQERAYEQYF.

This CDR3 is CASSPRGTDGYTF. The CDR3, as DNA: TGTGCCAGCTCACCACGAGGGACAGATGGCTACACCTTC. The V gene is TRBV18, the J gene TRBJ1-2; 7 positions agree with TRBD1. J lost 6 bases, V lost 1 base, and 2 bases had no gene match. The CDR3 runs to 13 residues. From germline, CDR1 is KGHSH and CDR2 LQKENI.

The DNA of the CDR3 is TGTGCCAGCTCACCAAGGACAGGGAGCTACGAGCAGTACTTC. Residues: CASSPRTGSYEQYF. The chain has TRBV18 and TRBJ2-7; 8 nucleotides line up with TRBD1. The CDR3 runs 14 residues. With V trimmed by 2 bases and J by 3 bases, 3 bases remained unmatched. Per the germline V gene, CDR1 is KGHSH and CDR2 is LQKENI.

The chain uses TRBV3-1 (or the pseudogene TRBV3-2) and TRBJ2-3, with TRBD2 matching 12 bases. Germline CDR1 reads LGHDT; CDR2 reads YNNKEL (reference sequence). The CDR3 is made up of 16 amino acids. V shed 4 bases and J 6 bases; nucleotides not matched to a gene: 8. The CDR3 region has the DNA TGTGCCAGCAGCCGCCGACTAGCGGGAGCTTTTGATACGCAGTATTTT. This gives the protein CASSRRLAGAFDTQYF.

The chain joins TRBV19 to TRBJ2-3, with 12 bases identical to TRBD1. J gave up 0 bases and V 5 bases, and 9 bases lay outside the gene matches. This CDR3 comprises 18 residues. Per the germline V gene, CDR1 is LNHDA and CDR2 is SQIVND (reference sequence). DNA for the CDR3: TGTGCCAGTAGTGAATGGGGGACAGGGGGCTCTAGCACAGATACGCAGTATTTT. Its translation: CASSEWGTGGSSTDTQYF.

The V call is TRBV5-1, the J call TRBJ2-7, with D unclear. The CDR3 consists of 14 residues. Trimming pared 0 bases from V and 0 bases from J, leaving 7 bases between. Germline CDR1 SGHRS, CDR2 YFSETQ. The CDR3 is CASSLEPSSYEQYF. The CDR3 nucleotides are TGCGCCAGCAGCTTGGAGCCAAGCTCCTACGAGCAGTACTTC.

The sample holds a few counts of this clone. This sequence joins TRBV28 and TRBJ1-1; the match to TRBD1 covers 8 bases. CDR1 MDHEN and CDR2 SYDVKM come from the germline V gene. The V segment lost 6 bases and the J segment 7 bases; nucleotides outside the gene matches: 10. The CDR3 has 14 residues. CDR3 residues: CASSRRDRTNEAFF. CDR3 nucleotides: TGTGCCAGCAGCCGCCGGGACAGGACCAATGAAGCTTTCTTT. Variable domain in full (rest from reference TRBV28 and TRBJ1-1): DVKVTQSSRYLVKRTGEKVFLECVQDMDHENMFWYRQDPGLGLRLIYFSYDVKMKEKGDIPEGYSVSREKKERFSLILESASTNQTSMYLCASSRRDRTNEAFFGQGTRLTVV.

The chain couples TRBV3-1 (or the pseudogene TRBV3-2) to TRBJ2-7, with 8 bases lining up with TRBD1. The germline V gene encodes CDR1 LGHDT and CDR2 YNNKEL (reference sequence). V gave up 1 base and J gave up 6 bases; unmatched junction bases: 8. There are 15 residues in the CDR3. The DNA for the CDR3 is TGTGCCAGCAGCCAAGGTTTAAGACAGGGGCTCGAGCAGTACTTC. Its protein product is CASSQGLRQGLEQYF.

CDR3 residues: CASSLAFGAVNTGELFF. The DNA for the CDR3 is TGTGCCAGCAGCTTAGCGTTTGGGGCCGTGAACACCGGGGAGCTGTTTTTT. The chain has TRBV7-2 and TRBJ2-2; a possible D gene is TRBD1 (5 bases). The CDR3 contains 17 residues. V lost 0 bases, J lost 1 base, and 12 bases lay in between. Germline CDR1 and CDR2: SGHTA and FQGNSA.

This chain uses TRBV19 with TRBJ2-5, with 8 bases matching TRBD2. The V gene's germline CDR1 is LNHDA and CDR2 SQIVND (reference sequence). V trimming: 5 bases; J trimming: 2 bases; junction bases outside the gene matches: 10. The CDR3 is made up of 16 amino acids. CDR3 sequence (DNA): TGTGCCAGTAGTCCCCATAGCGGGATGCCACAAGAGACCCAGTACTTC. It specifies CASSPHSGMPQETQYF.